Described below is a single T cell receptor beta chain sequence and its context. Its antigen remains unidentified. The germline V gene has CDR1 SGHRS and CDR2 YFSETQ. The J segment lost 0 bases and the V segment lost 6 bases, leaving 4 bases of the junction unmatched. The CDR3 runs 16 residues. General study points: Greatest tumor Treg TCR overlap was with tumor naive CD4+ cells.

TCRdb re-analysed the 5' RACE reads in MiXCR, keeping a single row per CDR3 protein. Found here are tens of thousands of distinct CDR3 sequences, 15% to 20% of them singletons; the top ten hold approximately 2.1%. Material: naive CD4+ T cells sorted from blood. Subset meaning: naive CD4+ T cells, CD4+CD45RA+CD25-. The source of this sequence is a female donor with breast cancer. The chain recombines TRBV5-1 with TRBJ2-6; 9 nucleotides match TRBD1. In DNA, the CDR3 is TGCGCCAGCACGAACAGGGGGCCCTCTGGGGCCAACGTCCTGACTTTC. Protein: CASTNRGPSGANVLTF. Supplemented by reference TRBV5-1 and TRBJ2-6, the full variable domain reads KAGVTQTPRYLIKTRGQQVTLSCSPISGHRSVSWYQQTPGQGLQFLFEYFSETQRNKGNFPGRFSGRQFSNSRSEMNVSTLELGDSALYLCASTNRGPSGANVLTFGAGSRLTVL.